Listed below are T cell receptor beta chains from one sample, sequenced in a study of blood T cell repertoires in COVID-19. Some clones are missing from TCRdb's copy, which holds only in-frame ones; the method was immunoSEQ multiplex PCR. Among some 400,000 clones listed, approximately 89% were seen once. Source material: peripheral blood. Receptors were obtained from an older woman with COVID-19, enrolled during active disease. Each CDR3 is given with its conserved first and last residue. The order of the fields is D gene, clone size, V gene, J gene, CDR3 DNA, CDR3 protein. A D gene is named only where the DNA matches it firmly. Clone size is stated in some rows and not others, as once, few, many or a class when expanded.

d_gene: TRBD1; abundance: -; v_gene: TRBV19; j_gene: TRBJ1-5; CDR3nt: TGTGCCAGTAGTCCCGGGACAGGGGTTCTTAGCAATCAGCCCCAGCATTTT; CDR3aa: CASSPGTGVLSNQPQHF
d_gene: TRBD1; abundance: -; v_gene: TRBV16; j_gene: TRBJ1-2; CDR3nt: TGTGCCAGCAGCCAATCTTCCGGACAGGGGATTGGCTACACCTTC; CDR3aa: CASSQSSGQGIGYTF
d_gene: TRBD1; abundance: -; v_gene: TRBV5-1; j_gene: TRBJ2-2; CDR3nt: TGCGCCAGCAGCTTGGGACAGGGTATACCCGGGGAGCTGTTTTTT; CDR3aa: CASSLGQGIPGELFF
d_gene: -; abundance: -; v_gene: TRBV3-1/TRBV3-2; j_gene: TRBJ1-1; CDR3nt: TGTGCCAGCAGCCACGGTGAGCGAAATGCTTTCTTT; CDR3aa: CASSHGERNAFF
d_gene: TRBD1; abundance: -; v_gene: TRBV28; j_gene: TRBJ1-1; CDR3nt: TGTGCCAGCAGTCCCCGGACAGGGAAGAACACTGAAGCTTTCTTT; CDR3aa: CASSPRTGKNTEAFF
d_gene: -; abundance: -; v_gene: TRBV10-2; j_gene: TRBJ1-2; CDR3nt: TGCGCCAGCAGTTTGAGGGCCGCTGCTAATGGCTACACCTTC; CDR3aa: CASSLRAAANGYTF
d_gene: TRBD1; abundance: -; v_gene: TRBV7-2; j_gene: TRBJ1-5; CDR3nt: TGTGCCAGCAGACCTACCGGGACAGGGAATCAGCCCCAGCATTTT; CDR3aa: CASRPTGTGNQPQHF
d_gene: -; abundance: -; v_gene: TRBV5-1; j_gene: TRBJ2-3; CDR3nt: TGCGCCAGCAGCCTCGAACGGGTAATGACAGATACGCAGTATTTT; CDR3aa: CASSLERVMTDTQYF
d_gene: TRBD1; abundance: -; v_gene: TRBV14; j_gene: TRBJ2-7; CDR3nt: TGTGCCAGCAGCCAAGAGACAGGGGTGAACTACGAGCAGTACTTC; CDR3aa: CASSQETGVNYEQYF
d_gene: -; abundance: -; v_gene: TRBV3-1/TRBV3-2; j_gene: TRBJ2-3; CDR3nt: TGTGCCAGCAGCCCTTGGAGGGGCGGCACAGATACGCAGTATTTT; CDR3aa: CASSPWRGGTDTQYF
d_gene: -; abundance: -; v_gene: TRBV10-3; j_gene: TRBJ2-7; CDR3nt: TGTGCCATCTCACATAAAACCCCATTC; CDR3aa: CAISHKTPF
d_gene: TRBD2; abundance: once; v_gene: TRBV12-5; j_gene: TRBJ2-1; CDR3nt: TGTGCTAGTGGTTTGGGGCTAGCGGCTAGGGATGAGCAGTTCTTC; CDR3aa: CASGLGLAARDEQFF
d_gene: -; abundance: -; v_gene: TRBV7-8; j_gene: TRBJ1-4; CDR3nt: TGTGCCAGCAGCTTAGAAGGGGTTACGGATGAAAAACTGTTTTTT; CDR3aa: CASSLEGVTDEKLFF
d_gene: -; abundance: -; v_gene: TRBV5-5; j_gene: TRBJ2-7; CDR3nt: TGTGCCAGCAGCATCACGGGAACGGCCTACGAGCAGTACTTC; CDR3aa: CASSITGTAYEQYF
d_gene: -; abundance: -; v_gene: TRBV19; j_gene: TRBJ2-1; CDR3nt: TGTGCCAGTAGAGAAAGCGGACGCCCCCGCGTCGACAATGAGCAGTTCTTC; CDR3aa: CASRESGRPRVDNEQFF
d_gene: -; abundance: -; v_gene: TRBV7-2; j_gene: TRBJ2-1; CDR3nt: TGTGCCAGCAGCTTACTCAGTCAGGGCAATGAGCAGTTCTTC; CDR3aa: CASSLLSQGNEQFF
d_gene: TRBD2; abundance: -; v_gene: TRBV7-8; j_gene: TRBJ2-2; CDR3nt: TGTGCCAGCAGCTCCCCGGCGGGGGGTACGAACACCGGGGAGCTGTTTTTT; CDR3aa: CASSSPAGGTNTGELFF
d_gene: -; abundance: -; v_gene: TRBV18; j_gene: TRBJ1-4; CDR3nt: TGTGCCAGCTCACCCCCCTCTAATGAAAAACTGTTTTTT; CDR3aa: CASSPPSNEKLFF
d_gene: TRBD2; abundance: -; v_gene: TRBV7-6; j_gene: TRBJ2-5; CDR3nt: TGTGCCAGCAGCGAACCTGGACTAGCGGGGAGCAAGACCCAGTACTTC; CDR3aa: CASSEPGLAGSKTQYF
d_gene: TRBD1; abundance: -; v_gene: TRBV3-1/TRBV3-2; j_gene: TRBJ1-1; CDR3nt: TGTGCCAGCAGTCCCAGGGGGTTGGACACTGAAGCTTTCTTT; CDR3aa: CASSPRGLDTEAFF
d_gene: -; abundance: -; v_gene: TRBV30; j_gene: TRBJ2-5; CDR3nt: TGTGCCTGGAGGGAGACTCCCACGCGGACCCAGTACTTC; CDR3aa: CAWRETPTRTQYF
d_gene: TRBD1; abundance: -; v_gene: TRBV2; j_gene: TRBJ2-6; CDR3nt: TGTGCCATTGGGACAGGCAACTCTGGGGCCAACGTCCTGACTTTC; CDR3aa: CAIGTGNSGANVLTF
d_gene: TRBD1; abundance: -; v_gene: TRBV9; j_gene: TRBJ1-3; CDR3nt: TGTGCCAGCAGCGTAGACGGACAGGCTGGAAACACCATATATTTT; CDR3aa: CASSVDGQAGNTIYF